This TCR beta chain originates from a study of T cell repertoires in cytomegalovirus infection. As for the study in general: Both a matching HLA type and CMV infection were indicated by public TCR beta signatures. Study-level points and caveats: CMV-specific TCR beta clonotypes restricted by HLA-C dominated the ex vivo response.

This clonotype occurred many times. The antigen is undetermined. One entry per CDR3 protein, called by TCRdb with MiXCR from the reads. The sample lists 310,000 or so distinct CDR3 sequences; 9.6% were seen once. V was shortened by 0 bases and J by 2 bases, with 13 bases between the two germline ends. CDR1 DFQATT and CDR2 SNEGSKA come from the germline V gene (reference sequence). The CDR3 is 15 residues long. The specimen was PBMCs. The TCR was taken from a human donor in good health (CMV status not recorded). Some clones in this sample may be carry-over from other donors' samples. This rearrangement joins TRBV20-1 to TRBJ2-5; D gene uncertain. The CDR3 DNA is TGCAGTGCTAGAGATCTTGCGCAGTTGCAAGAGACCCAGTACTTC. This codes for CSARDLAQLQETQYF.